The present T cell receptor (beta chain) was sequenced within a study of shared clonotypes between healthy human individuals. Study-level results: The study found lower generation probabilities in non-shared clonotypes than in those shared by all four donors.

Of note for this clone: Its antigen is unknown.

The method was immunoSEQ multiplex PCR; TCRdb's version includes in-frame clones alone and lacks a portion of them. The table includes about 1.1 million clones, 60% to 85% detected once. The CDR3 loop spans 13 amino acids. The germline V gene encodes CDR1 SGHTA and CDR2 FQGNSA. V dropped 7 bases and J dropped 1 base, with 11 bases sitting between them. This TCR derives from a man aged 18 to 29 in good health. Some clones in this sample may be carry-over from other donors' samples. Sample: memory CD4+ T cells from PBMCs. Described subset: CD45RA-negative fraction. V is TRBV7-2 and J is TRBJ2-7, with D possibly TRBD2 on 6 matching bases. CDR3 region: CASNPGLSYEQYF. CDR3 sequence (DNA): TGTGCCAGCAACCCGGGACTTTCCTACGAGCAGTACTTC.